The present TCR beta chain was sequenced within a study of type 1 regulatory T cells. In the study overall: T-allo10 is an in vitro-generated, Tr1-enriched CD4 T cell product specific for alloantigen.

TCRdb reprocessed the reads with MiXCR, giving one entry per CDR3 protein. The repertoire holds about 68,000 distinct CDR3 sequences, 50% to 70% seen once, with 7.6% in the top ten. Remarks on this clonotype: Its antigen is not known.

T-allo10 cells from the graft donor were described as anergic, host-alloantigen-specific, and alloantigen-specific suppressors. The CDR3 contains 11 residues. Germline loops: CDR1 MGHRA, CDR2 YSYEKL. V was cut by 3 bases and J by 4 bases, with 4 bases left in between. The sample was cultured T cells, either the whole culture or a sorted T cell fraction (not recorded which). Noted subset: Tr1-enriched cell product generated in vitro against host alloantigens. The clonotype originates from a human donor in good health. The rearrangement links TRBV4-1 to TRBJ2-7; D remains ambiguous. For the CDR3, the DNA is TGCGCCAGCAGCCAGGAGTACGAGCAGTACTTC. This gives the protein CASSQEYEQYF.